This T cell receptor beta chain was captured in a study of CD8 T cells in Susac syndrome. Study-level information: At the time of blood draw, patients with Susac syndrome were therapy-naive, receiving corticosteroids, or receiving intravenous immunoglobulin alone. The study's findings and limits: The study identified roughly seventeen and five Susac-specific public clones in total CD8+ and CD8+ TEMRA repertoires.

Roughly 0.45 to 1 ug RNA was reverse transcribed with random hexamers. TCRdb redid the calling of the immunoSEQ multiplex PCR reads with MiXCR, one entry per CDR3 protein. This table has tens of thousands of distinct CDR3 sequences, about 96% appearing once. As for this clonotype: Its antigen is as yet unknown.

Germline V gene lookup returns CDR1 MNHEY and CDR2 SVGEGT. Germline trimming cut 4 bases from V and 0 bases from J; bases unmatched to any gene: 6. The CDR3 is 17 residues long. This TCR was recovered from a human donor with Susac syndrome. J is TRBJ2-6 and V is TRBV6-2 or TRBV6-3, with 7 bases that match TRBD1. The sample consisted of CD8+ T cells from PBMCs. The CDR3 region is CASSSDRVSSGANVLTF. The CDR3 bases are TGTGCCAGCAGTTCAGACAGGGTGAGCTCTGGGGCCAACGTCCTGACTTTC.